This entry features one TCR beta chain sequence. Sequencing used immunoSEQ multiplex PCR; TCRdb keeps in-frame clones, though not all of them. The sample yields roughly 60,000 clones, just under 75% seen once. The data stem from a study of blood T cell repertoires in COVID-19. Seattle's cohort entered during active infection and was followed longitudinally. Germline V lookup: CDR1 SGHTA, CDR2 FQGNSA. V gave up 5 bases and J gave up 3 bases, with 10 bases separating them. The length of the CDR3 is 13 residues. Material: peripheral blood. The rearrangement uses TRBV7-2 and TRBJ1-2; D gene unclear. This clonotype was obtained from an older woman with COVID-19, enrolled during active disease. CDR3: CASSAHRDYGYTF. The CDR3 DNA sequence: TGTGCCAGCAGCGCTCACAGAGACTATGGCTACACCTTC.